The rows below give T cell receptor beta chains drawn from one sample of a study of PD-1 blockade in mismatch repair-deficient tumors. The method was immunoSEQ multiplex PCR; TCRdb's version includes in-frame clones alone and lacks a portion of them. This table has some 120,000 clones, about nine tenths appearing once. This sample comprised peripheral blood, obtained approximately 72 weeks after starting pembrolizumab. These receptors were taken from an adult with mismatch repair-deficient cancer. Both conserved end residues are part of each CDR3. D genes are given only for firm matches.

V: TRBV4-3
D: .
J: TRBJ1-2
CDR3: CASSQRWSGANYGYTF
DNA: TGCGCCAGCAGCCAAAGGTGGTCAGGGGCTAACTATGGCTACACCTTC

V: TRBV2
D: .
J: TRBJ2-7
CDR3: CASSEDKRVVYEQYF
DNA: TGTGCCAGCAGTGAAGATAAGCGGGTGGTTTACGAGCAGTACTTC

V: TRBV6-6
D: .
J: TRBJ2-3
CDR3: CASRLSKDTQYF
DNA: TGTGCCAGCAGGCTGTCTAAGGATACGCAGTATTTT

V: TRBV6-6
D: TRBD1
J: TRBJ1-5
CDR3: CASSYGTGLQGQPQHF
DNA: TGTGCCAGCAGTTACGGGACAGGTCTACAAGGACAGCCCCAGCATTTT

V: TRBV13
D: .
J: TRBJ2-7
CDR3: CASSLPRGLGEQYF
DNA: TGTGCCAGCAGCCTCCCCCGGGGCCTCGGGGAGCAGTACTTC

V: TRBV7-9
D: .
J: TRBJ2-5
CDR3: CASSLGALQETQYF
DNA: TGTGCCAGCAGCCTAGGGGCCTTACAAGAGACCCAGTACTTC

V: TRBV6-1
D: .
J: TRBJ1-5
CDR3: CASDQPQHF
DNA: TGTGCCAGCGATCAGCCCCAGCATTTT

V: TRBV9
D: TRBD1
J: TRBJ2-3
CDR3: CASSAGDRSTDTQYF
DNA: TGTGCCAGCAGCGCCGGGGACAGATCTACAGATACGCAGTATTTT

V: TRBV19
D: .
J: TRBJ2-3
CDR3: CASSIARTDTQYF
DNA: TGTGCCAGTAGTATTGCGCGGACAGATACGCAGTATTTT

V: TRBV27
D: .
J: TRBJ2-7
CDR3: CASSIGRTPYEQYF
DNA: TGTGCCAGCAGCATCGGGAGAACCCCCTACGAGCAGTACTTC

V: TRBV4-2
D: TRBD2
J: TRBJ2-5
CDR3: CASSQESGRGETQYF
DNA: TGTGCCAGCAGCCAAGAGAGCGGGAGGGGAGAGACCCAGTACTTC

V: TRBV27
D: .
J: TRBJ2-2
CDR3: CASSLSLPGGQGLSGELFF
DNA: TGTGCCAGCAGTTTATCCCTCCCTGGCGGACAAGGCTTATCCGGGGAGCTGTTTTTT

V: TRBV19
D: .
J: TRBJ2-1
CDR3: CASSQGFEQFF
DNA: TGTGCCAGTTCGCAGGGGTTTGAGCAGTTCTTC

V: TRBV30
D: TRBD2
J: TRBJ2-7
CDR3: CAWSGLRLAAYEQYF
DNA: TGTGCCTGGAGCGGACTGAGACTAGCGGCATACGAGCAGTACTTC

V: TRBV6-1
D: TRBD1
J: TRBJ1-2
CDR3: CASRDAGTGTYGYTF
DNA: TGTGCCAGCAGGGACGCCGGGACAGGGACATATGGCTACACCTTC

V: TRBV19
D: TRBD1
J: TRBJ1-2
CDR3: CASSPGTGNYGYTF
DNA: TGTGCCAGTAGTCCCGGGACAGGGAACTATGGCTACACCTTC